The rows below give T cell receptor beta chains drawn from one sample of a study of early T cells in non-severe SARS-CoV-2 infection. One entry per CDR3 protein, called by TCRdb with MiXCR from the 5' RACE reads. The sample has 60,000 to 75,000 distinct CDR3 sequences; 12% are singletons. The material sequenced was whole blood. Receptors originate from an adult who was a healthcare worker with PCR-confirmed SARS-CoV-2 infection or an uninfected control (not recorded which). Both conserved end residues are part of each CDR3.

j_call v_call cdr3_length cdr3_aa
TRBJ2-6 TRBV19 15 CASSGTASGANVLTF
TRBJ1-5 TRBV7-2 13 CASSLDGVQPQHF
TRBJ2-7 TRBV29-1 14 CSVATGQGVYEQYF
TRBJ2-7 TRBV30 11 CAWSVLSEQYF
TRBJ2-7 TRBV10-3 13 CAISGPNRYEQYF
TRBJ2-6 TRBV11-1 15 CASSPPGVGANVLTF
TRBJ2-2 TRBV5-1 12 CASSARSGELFF
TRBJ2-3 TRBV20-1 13 CSARPEHTDTQYF
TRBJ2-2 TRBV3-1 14 CASSQERGARELFF
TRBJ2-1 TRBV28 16 CASSSALLAALNEQFF
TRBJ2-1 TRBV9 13 CASSVGRKGEQFF
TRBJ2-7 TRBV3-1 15 CASSQFGRNSYEQYF
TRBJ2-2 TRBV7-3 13 CASSLIPNGELFF
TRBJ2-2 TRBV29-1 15 CSVAPSRATPGELFF
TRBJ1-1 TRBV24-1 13 CATSDFGDTEAFF
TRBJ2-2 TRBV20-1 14 CSARGWTHAGELFF
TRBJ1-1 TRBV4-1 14 CASSHLGMNTEAFF
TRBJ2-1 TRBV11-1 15 CASSMGGPPYNEQFF